Listed below are T cell receptor beta chains from one sample, sequenced in a study of blood T cell repertoires in COVID-19. TCRdb's table, derived via immunoSEQ multiplex PCR, lists solely in-frame clones and lacks some. The sample contains 74,000 or so clones, over 75% of which appear only once. The sequenced material came from peripheral blood. The source of these receptors is a human donor in a cohort sampled during active COVID-19. The CDR3 runs from the conserved cysteine through the conserved F or W.

cdr3_aa	j_call	v_call
CASRGGAANEKLFF	TRBJ1-4	TRBV2
CASSFGVGNTIYF	TRBJ1-3	TRBV12-3/TRBV12-4
CASSPITGFWKQYF	TRBJ2-7	TRBV27
CASRGLRNNQPQHF	TRBJ1-5	TRBV6-5
CASSVAGSGGTEAFF	TRBJ1-1	TRBV9
CASRLGTGGLFRSPLHF	TRBJ1-6	TRBV28
CASSLAQARSNEKLFF	TRBJ1-4	TRBV5-4
CASSLTLAGGAHEQYF	TRBJ2-7	TRBV7-9
CASSRGSSAWQYF	TRBJ2-7	TRBV6-5
CASSPGTGINEKLFF	TRBJ1-4	TRBV18
CASSGTGGQPQHF	TRBJ1-5	TRBV10-2
CAWSFPRTGSGEQYF	TRBJ2-7	TRBV30
CASSRPTGNGYTF	TRBJ1-2	TRBV3-1/TRBV3-2
CASSSHATGRSGNTIYF	TRBJ1-3	TRBV7-2
CASSWVQGNTEAFF	TRBJ1-1	TRBV6-5
CASSLLSSGGRYEQYF	TRBJ2-7	TRBV28
CASRETGPMNTEAFF	TRBJ1-1	TRBV28
CASSSIFGSDTGELFF	TRBJ2-2	TRBV11-3
CAWSVGAREAFF	TRBJ1-1	TRBV30
CASSLVVASGFNEQFF	TRBJ2-1	TRBV7-9
CASSSPGLGLNGIYEQFF	TRBJ2-1	TRBV28
CASSIGGAGNQPQHF	TRBJ1-5	TRBV19
CASTPAIGRSGYNEQFF	TRBJ2-1	TRBV9
CASSFGLGQGEQYF	TRBJ2-7	TRBV7-2
CASSPVRDLQFF	TRBJ2-1	TRBV18
CASSRQGNQPQHF	TRBJ1-5	TRBV3-1/TRBV3-2
CASSWGSGSHEQYF	TRBJ2-7	TRBV27
CASSYGGTEAFF	TRBJ1-1	TRBV6-5
CASSVKIGGQGNTEAFF	TRBJ1-1	TRBV7-8
CASSEGSRYQETQYF	TRBJ2-5	TRBV25-1
CASSYGQGLGYNEQFF	TRBJ2-1	TRBV6-5
CASADRGLLRSPLHF	TRBJ1-6	TRBV19
CASSPPTGGSTDTQYF	TRBJ2-3	TRBV18
CARSLASGLAYEQYF	TRBJ2-7	TRBV5-3
CASSLARTGYGYTF	TRBJ1-2	TRBV7-9
CASSVNSTPRGAEQYF	TRBJ2-7	TRBV6-1